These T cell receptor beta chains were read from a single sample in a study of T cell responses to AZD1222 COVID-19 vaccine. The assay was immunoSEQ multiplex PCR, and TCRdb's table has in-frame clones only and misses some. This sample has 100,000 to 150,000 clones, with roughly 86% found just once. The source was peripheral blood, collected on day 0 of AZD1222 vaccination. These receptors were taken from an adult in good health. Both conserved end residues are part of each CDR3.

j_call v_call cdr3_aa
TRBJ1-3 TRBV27 CASSPIDRAGNTIYF
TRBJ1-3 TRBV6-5 CAGTRGASSGNTIYF
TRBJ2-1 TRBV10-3 CAISELLAGGNNEQFF
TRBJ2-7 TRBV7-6 CASSSSGGEGSYEQYF
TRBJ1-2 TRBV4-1 CASSQPLAANYGYTF
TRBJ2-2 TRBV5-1 CASSFGGRNTGELFF
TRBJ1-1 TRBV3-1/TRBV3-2 CASSQDRGQGPEAFF
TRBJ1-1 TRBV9 CASSPEGGYTEAFF
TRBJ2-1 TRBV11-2 CASSPPVGNEQFF
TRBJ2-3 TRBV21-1 CASSMRGESTDTQYF
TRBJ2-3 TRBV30 CAWRAGADTQYF
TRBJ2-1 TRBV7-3 CASSLTRDEHNEQFF
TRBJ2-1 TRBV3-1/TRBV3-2 CASSQGQGIYNEQFF
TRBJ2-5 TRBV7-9 CASSERTGGTETQYF
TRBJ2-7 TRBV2 CASSDQRGRNEQYF
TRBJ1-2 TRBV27 CASSSAGRRASGYTF
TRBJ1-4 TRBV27 CASSPGGFNEKLFF
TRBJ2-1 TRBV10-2 CASSSSGGYNEQFF
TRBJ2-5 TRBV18 CASSQGWAEETQYF
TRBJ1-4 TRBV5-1 CASSLQGAGEKLFF
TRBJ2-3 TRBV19 CASSIGGSGTDTQYF
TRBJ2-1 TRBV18 CASSPGRLSNNEQFF
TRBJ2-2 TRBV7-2 CASSLGGAGTGELFF
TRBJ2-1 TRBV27 CASSLGAGVRSEQFF
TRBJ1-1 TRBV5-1 CASSRTPGTENTEAFF
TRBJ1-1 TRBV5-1 CASSVNGGENTEAFF
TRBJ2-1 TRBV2 CASSEDSPVEQFF
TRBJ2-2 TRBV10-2 CASSGGDTGELFF
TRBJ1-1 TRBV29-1 CSVDLRGRSNTEAFF
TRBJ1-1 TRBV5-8 CASSLAVGHGTEAFF
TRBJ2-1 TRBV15 CATSRVWVGASSYNEQFF
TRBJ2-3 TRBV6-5 CASSYEPTDTQYF
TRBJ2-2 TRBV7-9 CASSLLGESGELFF
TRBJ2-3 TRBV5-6 CASSRKSGGSTDTQYF
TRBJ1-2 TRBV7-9 CASSPPRRTYGYTF
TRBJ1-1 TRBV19 CASSLGLTEAFF
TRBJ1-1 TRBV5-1 CASRLINRGTEAFF
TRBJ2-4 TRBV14 CASRRTGAKNIQYF
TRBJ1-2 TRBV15 CATSRDLGHQNYGYTF
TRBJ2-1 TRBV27 CASSLPEQFF
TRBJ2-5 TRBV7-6 CASSAGPQRSQETQYF
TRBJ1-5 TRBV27 CASSSPDQPQHF
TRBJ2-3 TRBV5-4 CASSAGTGASTDTQYF